The 22 T cell receptor beta chains reported below all come from one sample, sequenced in a study. MiXCR, run by TCRdb on the 5' RACE reads, gives a single entry per CDR3 protein. The data contain fewer than 60,000 distinct CDR3 sequences, around 28% of them seen just once; the ten biggest clones take up roughly 2%. Sequencing was done on a sample of naive CD4+ T cells sorted from blood. Subset defined: naive CD4+ T cells, CD4+CD45RA+CD25-. These receptors were obtained from a female donor with breast cancer.

In regard to this clonotype: This may be a read error, as it is one base from a much larger clone. The chain joins TRBV5-6 to TRBJ1-2; 9 positions agree with TRBD1. This CDR3 spans 17 amino acids. The germline CDR1 and CDR2 sequences are SGHDT and YYEEEE. V was pared by 4 bases and J by 9 bases, with 19 bases of the junction left unmatched. Here the CDR3 DNA reads TGTGCCAGCAGCATCTACTCCGGGACAGGGTTCATCTTGCGCTACACCTTC. It encodes CASSIYSGTGFILRYTF. The variable domain in full, with the rest retrieved from reference TRBV5-6 and TRBJ1-2, is DAGVTQSPTHLIKTRGQQVTLRCSPKSGHDTVSWYQQALGQGPQFIFQYYEEEERQRGNFPDRFSGHQFPNYSSELNVNALLLGDSALYLCASSIYSGTGFILRYTFGSGTRLTVV.

The table lists this clonotype with many counts. The junction departs from the called germline gene at one end, perhaps through a read error. This rearrangement joins TRBV7-7 to TRBJ2-3; 8 nucleotides align to TRBD2. This CDR3 comprises 14 residues. Germline CDR1 SSHAT, CDR2 FNYEAQ (reference sequence). For the CDR3, the DNA is TGTGCTAGCAGCCCAGTAGCGGGATCAGATACGCAGTATTTT. It codes for CASSPVAGSDTQYF.

This clonotype was counted ten times or more. V and J are TRBV5-1 and TRBJ2-3, with 12 bases matching TRBD2. Germline CDR1 SGHRS, CDR2 YFSETQ. The V segment lost 5 bases and the J segment 1 base; nucleotides outside the gene matches: 8. The CDR3 has 17 residues. The CDR3, as DNA: TGCGCCAGCAGTCCACGACTAGCGGGGGTCCGCACAGATACGCAGTATTTT. It codes for CASSPRLAGVRTDTQYF.

The chain carries TRBV5-1 and TRBJ2-1; D is perhaps TRBD2 (5 bases). Germline CDR1 and CDR2: SGHRS and YFSETQ. This CDR3 is built from 15 residues. The ends were cut back, 2 bases at V and 7 bases at J, with 16 bases in the middle. CDR3 loop: CASSFLPAGENEQFF. DNA for the CDR3: TGCGCCAGCAGCTTTTTACCCGCGGGTGAGAATGAGCAGTTCTTC.

This chain uses TRBV2 with TRBJ1-5; D gene ambiguous. The CDR3 has 13 amino acids. The V end was cut by 3 bases, the J end by 2 bases, with 5 bases between. From germline, CDR1 is SNHLY and CDR2 FYNNEI. The CDR3 sequence is CASSDGRNQPQHF. The CDR3 nucleotides read TGTGCCAGCAGTGACGGCCGCAATCAGCCCCAGCATTTT.

This clonotype has only a few counts. This chain links TRBV4-2 with TRBJ2-7; 7 bases agree with TRBD2. V dropped 0 bases and J dropped 3; count of bases not matched to a gene: 8. This CDR3 has 16 amino acids. Germline V CDR1 and CDR2: LGHNA, YNFKEQ. Here the CDR3 reads CASSQDVASGFYEQYF. CDR3 coding DNA: TGTGCCAGCAGCCAAGATGTGGCTAGCGGCTTCTACGAGCAGTACTTC.

The CDR3 here is CASTPFGRGVMNTEAFF. The CDR3 DNA reads TGTGCCAGCACCCCTTTTGGCAGGGGGGTAATGAACACTGAAGCTTTCTTT. The J gene is TRBJ1-1, the V gene TRBV28, with 7 bases identical to TRBD1. The CDR3 length is 17 residues. Germline V gives CDR1 MDHEN, CDR2 SYDVKM. The J segment lost 0 bases and the V segment lost 7 bases, leaving 14 bases of the junction unmatched.

This clonotype occurred a few times. The chain carries TRBV4-1 and TRBJ2-5, with 10 nucleotides matching TRBD2. CDR1 and CDR2 (germline): MGHRA, YSYEKL. The CDR3 contains 17 residues. V lost 0 bases and J lost 5; bases outside the gene matches: 9. The CDR3 loop is CASSQDPPGLARETQYF. CDR3 DNA sequence: TGCGCCAGCAGCCAAGATCCTCCGGGACTAGCGCGGGAGACCCAGTACTTC.

This clonotype was detected ten times or more. The chain has TRBV27 and TRBJ2-2; 8 bases fit TRBD1. CDR1 MNHEY and CDR2 SMNVEV come from the germline V gene (reference sequence). The CDR3 totals 16 residues. The J segment lost 4 bases and the V segment lost 3 bases, leaving 7 bases of the junction unmatched. The CDR3 DNA reads TGTGCCAGCAGTTTCAGAGACAGGGGTTCCACCGGGGAGCTGTTTTTT. This translates into CASSFRDRGSTGELFF.

In regard to this clonotype: Its ends do not fully match the called genes, so a read error is possible. The genes are TRBV7-9 and TRBJ2-3; TRBD2 agrees at 10 bases. Germline CDR1 is SEHNR and CDR2 is FQNEAQ (reference sequence). This CDR3 is 15 amino acids long. As DNA, the CDR3 is TGTGCCGGCAGCTTAGCGGGGGGCCGGGCAGATACGCAGTATTTT. Translating gives CAGSLAGGRADTQYF.

The chain is built from TRBV6-1 and TRBJ2-3; no clear D gene. CDR1 MNHNS and CDR2 SASEGT come from the germline V gene. This CDR3 spans 13 amino acids. Trimming took 2 bases from V and 2 from J, leaving 5 bases between them. The CDR3 sequence: CASSESTTDTQYF. The CDR3 DNA sequence: TGTGCCAGCAGTGAATCCACCACAGATACGCAGTATTTT.

The J gene is TRBJ2-5, the V gene TRBV12-3 or TRBV12-4, with 7 bases fitting TRBD1. The CDR3 runs to 14 residues. V gave up 5 bases and J gave up 3 bases; unmatched junction bases: 6. CDR3 sequence reads: CASSSEGAEETQYF. DNA for the CDR3: TGTGCCAGCAGTAGTGAGGGGGCAGAAGAGACCCAGTACTTC.

V gene TRBV13 combines with J gene TRBJ2-5; D is perhaps TRBD2 (6 bases). V was shortened by 5 bases and J by 5 bases, with 15 bases between the two germline ends. The V gene's germline CDR1 is PRHDT and CDR2 FYEKMQ (reference sequence). CDR3 length equals 14 residues. CDR3 sequence: CASSAVGGMETQYF. CDR3 DNA sequence: TGTGCCAGCAGCGCGGTGGGGGGTATGGAGACCCAGTACTTC.

This clonotype was observed many times. The chain employs TRBV6-6 and TRBJ1-5, with a tentative D call TRBD1 (5 bases). This CDR3 contains 15 residues. Looked up from germline, CDR1 is MNHNY and CDR2 is SVGAGI (reference sequence). V lost 0 bases and J lost 5, with 11 bases in between. This chain's CDR3 is CASSYSVGGDQPQHF. The CDR3 DNA reads TGTGCCAGCAGTTACTCGGTGGGAGGGGATCAGCCCCAGCATTTT.

This clonotype was counted at least ten times. The chain joins TRBV6-6 to TRBJ2-7, with D tentatively TRBD2 (6 bases). The CDR3 is 12 amino acids. CDR1 and CDR2 from the germline V gene are MNHNY and SVGAGI (reference sequence). The V and J ends lost 7 bases and 4 bases respectively, with 11 bases between them. The CDR3 sequence is CASTSGRYEQYF. In DNA form, the CDR3 reads TGTGCCAGCACGAGCGGGCGGTACGAGCAGTACTTC.

The J gene is TRBJ2-2, the V gene TRBV9; 8 nucleotides agree with TRBD1. Germline V CDR1 and CDR2: SGDLS, YYNGEE. The V and J ends lost 5 bases and 4 bases, in that order; junction bases with no gene match: 7. There are 15 residues in the CDR3. CDR3 loop: CASSDDRGFTGELFF. CDR3 bases: TGTGCCAGCAGTGACGACAGGGGTTTCACCGGGGAGCTGTTTTTT.

The rearrangement joins TRBV27 to TRBJ2-3; either TRBD1 or TRBD2 may supply D (5 bases each). The CDR3 runs 14 residues. V lost 5 bases to trimming and J lost 2 bases, with 11 bases between them. Germline V CDR1 and CDR2: MNHEY, SMNVEV (reference sequence). CDR3 in DNA: TGTGCCAGCAGTACCGGGACCCTCACAGATACGCAGTATTTT. Its protein is CASSTGTLTDTQYF.

This clonotype was seen more than once but under ten times. The chain recombines TRBV5-1 with TRBJ1-1; D is ambiguous. Germline CDR1 is SGHRS and CDR2 is YFSETQ. V shed 0 bases and J shed 4 bases, with 10 bases lying between them. The CDR3 spans 14 residues. The CDR3 sequence: CASSLGGGGTEAFF. DNA for the CDR3: TGCGCCAGCAGCTTGGGGGGTGGTGGCACTGAAGCTTTCTTT. Full variable domain (rest looked up from reference TRBV5-1 and TRBJ1-1): KAGVTQTPRYLIKTRGQQVTLSCSPISGHRSVSWYQQTPGQGLQFLFEYFSETQRNKGNFPGRFSGRQFSNSRSEMNVSTLELGDSALYLCASSLGGGGTEAFFGQGTRLTVV.

The J gene is TRBJ2-1, the V gene TRBV7-9; 7 bases match TRBD2. This CDR3 spans 15 amino acids. CDR1 is SEHNR, CDR2 FQNEAQ, per germline (reference sequence). V trimming: 10 bases; J trimming: 5 bases; junction bases outside the gene matches: 14. This CDR3 reads CANHSRGNPHNEQFF. CDR3 nucleotides: TGTGCCAATCACTCGCGGGGGAACCCCCACAATGAGCAGTTCTTC.

A few counts support this clonotype. This chain uses TRBV6-4 with TRBJ2-2; 9 nucleotides line up with TRBD1. CDR1 MRHNA and CDR2 SNTAGT come from the germline V gene. CDR3 length equals 17 residues. Unmatched junction bases numbered 8, after V lost 6 bases and J lost 0 bases. CDR3 nucleotides: TGTGCCAGCAGCCGATTTGGGACAGGGTCGAACACCGGGGAGCTGTTTTTT. Amino acids: CASSRFGTGSNTGELFF.

The table lists this clonotype with many counts. CDR3 amino acids: CASKTSGADTQYF. The DNA of the CDR3 is TGTGCCAGTAAGACTAGTGGGGCAGATACGCAGTATTTT. The rearrangement uses TRBV12-3 or TRBV12-4 and TRBJ2-3, with a weak D call TRBD2 (6 bases). V dropped 9 bases and J dropped 4 bases, with 14 bases sitting between them. This CDR3 spans 13 amino acids.

In this sample, this clonotype turned up a few times. The rearrangement joins TRBV20-1 to TRBJ1-5, with D perhaps TRBD1 (6 bases). Deletions cut 6 bases from V and 3 bases from J, with 15 bases between. The CDR3 is 14 amino acids. CDR1 DFQATT and CDR2 SNEGSKA come from the germline V gene (reference sequence). In DNA, the CDR3 is TGCAGTGCCCCGGGCGGGGGCCTCAATCAGCCCCAGCATTTT. This gives the protein CSAPGGGLNQPQHF.